The TCR beta chain under discussion was sequenced for a study of blood T cell repertoires in COVID-19. In the study overall: Specimens from acute and convalescent COVID-19 originated in the United States, Italy and Spain. PBMCs, B-cell-depleted T cells, or T cells were the source of the cDNA or gDNA that made up the material.

The CDR3 extends over 11 amino acids. CDR1 and CDR2 from the germline V gene are MNHNS and SASEGT. V dropped 6 bases and J dropped 8 bases, with 10 bases sitting between them. In the authors' workflow: Reference gene primers were amplified, and this amplification served to estimate nucleated cell counts. Here immunoSEQ multiplex PCR was the method, and the copy in TCRdb shows in-frame clones only, minus some. V, J and clone size are those of that table, while D and trimming were read from the DNA. This sample has fewer than 150,000 clones, with about two thirds found just once. The sample taken for sequencing was peripheral blood. This clonotype was obtained from a human donor with acute or convalescent COVID-19. The donor label of this sample is uncertain. The V gene is TRBV6-1, the J gene TRBJ1-2; no clear D. The CDR3 sequence is CASRPGVGYTF. CDR3 coding DNA: TGTGCCAGCAGACCGGGTGTAGGCTACACCTTC.